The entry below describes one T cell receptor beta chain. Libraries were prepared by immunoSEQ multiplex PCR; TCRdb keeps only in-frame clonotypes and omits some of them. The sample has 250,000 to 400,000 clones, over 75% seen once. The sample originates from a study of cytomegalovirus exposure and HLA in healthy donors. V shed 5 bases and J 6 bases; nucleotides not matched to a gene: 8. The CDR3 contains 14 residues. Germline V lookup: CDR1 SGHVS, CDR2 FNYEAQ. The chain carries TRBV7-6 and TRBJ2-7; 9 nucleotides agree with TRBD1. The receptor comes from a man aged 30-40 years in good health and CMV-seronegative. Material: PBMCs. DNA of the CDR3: TGTGCCAGCAGCCCCGACAGGGGGTCGGGCGAGCAGTACTTC. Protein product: CASSPDRGSGEQYF.